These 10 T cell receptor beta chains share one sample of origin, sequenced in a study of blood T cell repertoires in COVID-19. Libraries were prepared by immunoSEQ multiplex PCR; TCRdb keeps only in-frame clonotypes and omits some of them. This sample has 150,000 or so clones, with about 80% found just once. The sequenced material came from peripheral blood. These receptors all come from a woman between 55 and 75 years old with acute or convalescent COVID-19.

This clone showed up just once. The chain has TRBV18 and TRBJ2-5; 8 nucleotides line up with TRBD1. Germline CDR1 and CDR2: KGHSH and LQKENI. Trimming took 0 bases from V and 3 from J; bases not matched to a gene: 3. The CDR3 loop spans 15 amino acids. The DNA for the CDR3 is TGTGCCAGCTCACCACCGTGGACAGGGAAAGAGACCCAGTACTTC. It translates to CASSPPWTGKETQYF.

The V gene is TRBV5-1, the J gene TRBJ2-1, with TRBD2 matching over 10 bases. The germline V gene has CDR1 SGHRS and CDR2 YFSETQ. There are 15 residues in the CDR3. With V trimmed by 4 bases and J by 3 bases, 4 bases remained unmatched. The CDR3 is CASSPASGSYNEQFF. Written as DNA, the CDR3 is TGCGCCAGCAGCCCGGCTAGCGGGAGCTACAATGAGCAGTTCTTC.

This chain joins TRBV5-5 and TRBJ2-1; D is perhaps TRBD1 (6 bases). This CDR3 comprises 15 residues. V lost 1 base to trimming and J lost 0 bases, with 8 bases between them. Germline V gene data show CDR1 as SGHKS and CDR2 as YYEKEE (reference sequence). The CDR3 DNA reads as TGTGCCAGCAGCTTGATAGGGGGCTCCTACAATGAGCAGTTCTTC. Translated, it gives CASSLIGGSYNEQFF.

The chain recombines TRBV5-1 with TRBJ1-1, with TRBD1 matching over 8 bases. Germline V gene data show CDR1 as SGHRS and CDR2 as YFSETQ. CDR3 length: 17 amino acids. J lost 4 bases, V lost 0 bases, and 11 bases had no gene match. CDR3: CASSLVGQGAIGTEAFF. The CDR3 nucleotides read TGCGCCAGCAGCTTGGTAGGGCAGGGGGCAATCGGCACTGAAGCTTTCTTT.

The CDR3 is CASSSLRGTGGLRETQYF. The CDR3 DNA reads TGTGCCAGCTCTTCTCTTCGCGGGACAGGGGGCCTTCGAGAGACCCAGTACTTC. The chain combines TRBV28 with TRBJ2-5; 12 nucleotides align to TRBD1. CDR1 is MDHEN and CDR2 is SYDVKM in the germline V gene. Losses at the gene ends were 8 bases for V and 4 bases for J; bases not matched to a gene: 17. CDR3 size: 18 residues.

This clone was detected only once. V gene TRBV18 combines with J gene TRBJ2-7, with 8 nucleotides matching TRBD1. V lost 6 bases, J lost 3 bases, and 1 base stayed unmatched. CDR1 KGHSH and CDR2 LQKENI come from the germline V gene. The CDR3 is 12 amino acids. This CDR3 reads CASSDRVYEQYF. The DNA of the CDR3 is TGTGCCAGCTCGGACAGGGTCTACGAGCAGTACTTC.

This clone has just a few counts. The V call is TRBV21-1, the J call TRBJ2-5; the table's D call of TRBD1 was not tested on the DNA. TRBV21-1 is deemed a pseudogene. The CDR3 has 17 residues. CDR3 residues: CASSKVAGQGLLETQYF. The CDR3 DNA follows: TGTGCCAGCAGCAAAGTGGCGGGACAGGGCTTGTTGGAGACCCAGTACTTC.

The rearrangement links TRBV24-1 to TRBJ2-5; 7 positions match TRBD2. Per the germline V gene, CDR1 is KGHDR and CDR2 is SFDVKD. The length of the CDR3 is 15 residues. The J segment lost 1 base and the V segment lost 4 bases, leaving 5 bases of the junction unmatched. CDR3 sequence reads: CATSDAGTTQETQYF. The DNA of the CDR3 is TGTGCCACCAGTGACGCGGGGACTACCCAAGAGACCCAGTACTTC.

The CDR3 reads CAIRASGGTDTQYF. The CDR3 nucleotides read TGTGCCATCAGGGCTAGCGGGGGCACAGATACGCAGTATTTT. This chain uses TRBV10-3 with TRBJ2-3; 9 bases are a match to TRBD2. The CDR3 length is 14 residues. The trim removed 6 bases at V and 1 base at J, leaving 2 bases unmatched. The germline V gene encodes CDR1 ENHRY and CDR2 SYGVKD.

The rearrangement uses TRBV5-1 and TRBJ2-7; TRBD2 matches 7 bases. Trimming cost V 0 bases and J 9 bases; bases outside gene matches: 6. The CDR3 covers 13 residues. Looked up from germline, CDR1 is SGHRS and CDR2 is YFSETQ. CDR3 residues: CASSLAGRSGQYF. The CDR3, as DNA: TGCGCCAGCAGCTTGGCCGGGAGGTCTGGGCAGTACTTC. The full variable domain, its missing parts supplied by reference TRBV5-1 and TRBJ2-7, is KAGVTQTPRYLIKTRGQQVTLSCSPISGHRSVSWYQQTPGQGLQFLFEYFSETQRNKGNFPGRFSGRQFSNSRSEMNVSTLELGDSALYLCASSLAGRSGQYFGPGTRLTVT.